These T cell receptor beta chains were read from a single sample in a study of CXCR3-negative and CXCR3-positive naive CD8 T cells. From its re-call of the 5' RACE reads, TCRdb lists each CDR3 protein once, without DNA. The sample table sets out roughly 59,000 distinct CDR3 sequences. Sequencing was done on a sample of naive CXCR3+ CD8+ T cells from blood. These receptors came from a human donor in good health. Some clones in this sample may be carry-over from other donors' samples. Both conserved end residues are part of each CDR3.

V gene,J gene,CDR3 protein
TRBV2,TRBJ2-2,CASSLFSLAPGELFF
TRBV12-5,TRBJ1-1,CASGLPRGGLNDMNTEAFF
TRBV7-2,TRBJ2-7,CASSYPGHYEQYF
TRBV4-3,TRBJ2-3,CASSQDPRGTDTQYF
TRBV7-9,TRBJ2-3,CASSLVVSGRADTQYF
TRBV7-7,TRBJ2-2,CASSLGVVHTGELFF
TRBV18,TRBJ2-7,CASSSEPGQGTYEQYF
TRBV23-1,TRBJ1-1,CASSQPDRGKSEAFF
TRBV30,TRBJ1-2,CAWSVLVNRGQINYGYTF
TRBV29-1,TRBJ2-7,CSVEGKSSYEQYF
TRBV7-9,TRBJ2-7,CASSFTGTGGAEQYF
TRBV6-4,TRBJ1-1,CASSTTYSSLNTEAFF
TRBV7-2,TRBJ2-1,CASSLTPPPAGPPYNEQFF
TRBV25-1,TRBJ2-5,CASSDSDRGPQETQYF
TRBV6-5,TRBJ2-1,CASSSRQGDNEQFF
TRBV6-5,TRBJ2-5,CASSYFQGEETQYF
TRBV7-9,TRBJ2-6,CASSQTFSGANVLTF
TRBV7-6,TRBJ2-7,CASSLAMGSGEQYF
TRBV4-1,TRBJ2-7,CASSSREPGLIFYEQYF
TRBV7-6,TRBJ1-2,CASSDPYGPSSGYTF
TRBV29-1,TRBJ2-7,CSVEDPVYEQYF
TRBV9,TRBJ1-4,CASSVAGQGGEKLFF
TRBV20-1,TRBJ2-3,CSADQGGWYTQYF
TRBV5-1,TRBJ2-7,CASSFRGGGAEEQYF
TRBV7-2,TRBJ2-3,CASSWTSGGPTDTQYF
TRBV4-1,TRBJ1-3,CASSQDGAEWSGNTIYF
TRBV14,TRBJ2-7,CASSRNGQPGEQYF
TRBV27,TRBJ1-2,CASTTFRDTEENGYTF